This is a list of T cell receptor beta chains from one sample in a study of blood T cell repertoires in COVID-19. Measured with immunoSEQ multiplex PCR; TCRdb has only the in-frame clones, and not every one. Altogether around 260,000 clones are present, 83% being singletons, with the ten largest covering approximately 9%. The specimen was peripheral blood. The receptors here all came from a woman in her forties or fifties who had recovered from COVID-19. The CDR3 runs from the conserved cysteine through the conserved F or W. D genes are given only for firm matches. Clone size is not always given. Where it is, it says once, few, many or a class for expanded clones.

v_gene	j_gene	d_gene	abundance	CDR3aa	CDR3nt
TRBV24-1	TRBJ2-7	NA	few	CATQSESYEQYF	TGTGCCACTCAAAGCGAGTCCTACGAGCAGTACTTC
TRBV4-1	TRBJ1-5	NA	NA	CASSLIRGGQPQHF	TGCGCCAGCAGCCTTATACGGGGAGGCCAGCCCCAGCATTTT
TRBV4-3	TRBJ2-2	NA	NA	CASSNQAGVNTGELFF	TGCGCCAGCAGCAACCAGGCCGGGGTTAACACCGGGGAGCTGTTTTTT
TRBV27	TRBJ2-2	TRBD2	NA	CASSLQGLAGGVTGELFF	TGTGCCAGCAGTCTACAGGGACTAGCGGGAGGGGTCACCGGGGAGCTGTTTTTT
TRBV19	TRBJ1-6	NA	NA	CASGLGQNNSPLHF	TGTGCCAGCGGGCTAGGACAGAATAATTCACCCCTCCACTTT
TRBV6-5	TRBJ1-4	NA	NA	CASRLGSTNEKLFF	TGTGCCAGCAGGTTGGGCTCAACTAATGAAAAACTGTTTTTT
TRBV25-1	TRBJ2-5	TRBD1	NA	CASSERTGTAQYF	TGTGCCAGCAGTGAGCGGACAGGTACGGCCCAGTACTTC
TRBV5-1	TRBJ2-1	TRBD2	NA	CASSLLVSRGGDEQFF	TGCGCCAGCAGCTTGCTGGTCTCTAGGGGAGGGGATGAGCAGTTCTTC
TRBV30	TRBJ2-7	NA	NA	CAWSLPGFGSPSYEQYF	TGTGCCTGGAGTCTCCCAGGGTTTGGATCCCCATCCTACGAGCAGTACTTC
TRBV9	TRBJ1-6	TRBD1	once	CASSSDRASSYNSPLHF	TGTGCCAGCAGCTCGGACAGGGCAAGCTCCTATAATTCACCCCTCCACTTT
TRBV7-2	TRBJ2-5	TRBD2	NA	CASSLPSGGAVKTQYF	TGTGCCAGCAGCTTACCTAGCGGGGGGGCCGTGAAGACCCAGTACTTC
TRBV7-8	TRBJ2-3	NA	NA	CASISSLGAGVYSTQYF	TGTGCCAGCATCTCTAGTTTGGGGGCGGGAGTTTACTCTACGCAGTATTTT
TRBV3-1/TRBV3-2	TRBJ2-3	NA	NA	CASSHSGGGPSTDTQYF	TGTGCCAGCAGCCACTCTGGGGGCGGACCCAGCACAGATACGCAGTATTTT
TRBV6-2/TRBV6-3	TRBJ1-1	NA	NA	CASSAQGLNTEAFF	TGTGCCAGCAGTGCCCAGGGATTGAACACTGAAGCTTTCTTT
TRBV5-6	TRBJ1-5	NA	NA	CASRDRTSNQPQHF	TGTGCCAGCAGGGACCGGACTTCTAATCAGCCCCAGCATTTT
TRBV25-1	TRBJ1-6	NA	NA	CASQTTGSSPLHF	TGTGCCAGCCAGACTACAGGGTCTTCACCCCTCCACTTT
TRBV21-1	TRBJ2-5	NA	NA	CASKSVSLETQYF	TGTGCCAGCAAGTCGGTCTCACTCGAGACCCAGTACTTC
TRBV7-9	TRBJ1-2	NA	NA	CASSLGDWTYGYTF	TGTGCCAGCAGCTTAGGGGACTGGACTTATGGCTACACCTTC
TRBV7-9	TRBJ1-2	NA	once	CASSGRGGRVNGYTF	TGTGCCAGCAGCGGAAGGGGTGGCAGGGTGAACGGCTACACCTTC
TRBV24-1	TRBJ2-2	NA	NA	CATSDRTGELFF	TGTGCCACCAGTGATCGCACCGGGGAGCTGTTTTTT
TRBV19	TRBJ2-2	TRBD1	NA	CATLGQGFTGELFF	TGTGCCACCCTGGGACAGGGATTCACCGGGGAGCTGTTTTTT
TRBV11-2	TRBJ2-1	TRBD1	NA	CASSPDRANEQFF	TGTGCCAGCAGCCCGGACAGGGCCAATGAGCAGTTCTTC
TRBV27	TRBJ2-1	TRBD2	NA	CASSSGSLAGQFF	TGTGCCAGCAGTTCAGGTTCACTAGCGGGACAGTTCTTC
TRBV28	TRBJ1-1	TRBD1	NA	CASSRQGRAFF	TGTGCCAGCAGTAGACAGGGGCGGGCTTTCTTT
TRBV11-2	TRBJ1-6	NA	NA	CASSFLQDSPLHF	TGTGCCAGCAGCTTTTTGCAGGATTCACCCCTCCACTTT